The rows below give T cell receptor beta chains drawn from one sample of a study of persistence of HIV-infected CD4 T cells. The repertoire was sequenced with immunoSEQ multiplex PCR; TCRdb's copy has only in-frame clones and lacks some. This sample has roughly 60,000 clones, with roughly 77% found just once. Which antigens these TCRs recognize remains unknown. The material was CD4+ T cells sorted from PBMCs after 18-hour stimulation, obtained from a patient who received antiretroviral therapy. The receptors shown here come from an adult man with HIV who was CMV-seropositive. Both conserved end residues are part of each CDR3. Fields, in order: clone size, J gene, V gene, D gene, CDR3 DNA, CDR3 protein. D genes are given only for firm matches. Only part of the rows carry a size: once, few, many, or a class if the clone is expanded.

>-|TRBJ2-3|TRBV5-1|TRBD2
TGCGCCAGCAGCTTGGGCGGGAGCTCAGATACGCAGTATTTT
CASSLGGSSDTQYF
>-|TRBJ1-6|TRBV3-1/TRBV3-2|TRBD1
TGTGCCAGCACCCAGGGACAGGGGGATTCACCCCTCCACTTT
CASTQGQGDSPLHF
>-|TRBJ2-7|TRBV3-1/TRBV3-2|TRBD2
TGTGCCAGCAGCCGCGGACTAGCGGGGTATCTTACCTCCTACGAGCAGTACTTC
CASSRGLAGYLTSYEQYF
>-|TRBJ1-5|TRBV28|TRBD1
TGTGCCAGCAGTTTTCTAGGCGGACAGGGGAATCGGATTGGTCAGCCCCAGCATTTT
CASSFLGGQGNRIGQPQHF
>-|TRBJ2-3|TRBV12-3/TRBV12-4|TRBD1
TGTGCCAGTCAGGGACAGCACACAGATACGCAGTATTTT
CASQGQHTDTQYF
>once|TRBJ1-1|TRBV18|-
TGTGCCAGCTCACCAAACGCGAACACTGAAGCTTTCTTT
CASSPNANTEAFF
>-|TRBJ2-7|TRBV3-1/TRBV3-2|TRBD1
TGTGCCAGTCGGAATACAGGGGGCAGCGAGCAGTACTTC
CASRNTGGSEQYF
>-|TRBJ1-2|TRBV7-9|TRBD1
TGTGCCAGCAGCTCGGAACAGGGGGTCTATGGCTACACCTTC
CASSSEQGVYGYTF
>-|TRBJ1-1|TRBV5-1|-
TGCGCCAGCAGCTTGTATACAGGGCTTGACACTGAAGCTTTCTTT
CASSLYTGLDTEAFF
>-|TRBJ1-1|TRBV5-1|-
TGCGCCAGCAGCTTGAACGAGGGCGAGGGGAACACTGAAGCTTTCTTT
CASSLNEGEGNTEAFF
>-|TRBJ2-3|TRBV4-1|-
TGCGCCAGCAGCCAAGCGGGCACAGATACGCAGTATTTT
CASSQAGTDTQYF
>-|TRBJ1-3|TRBV28|TRBD1
TGTGCCAGCAGTTTACTTACAGGGGGAGGCGGAAACACCATATATTTT
CASSLLTGGGGNTIYF
>-|TRBJ1-2|TRBV5-1|-
TGCGCCAGCAGCCTAGGACAGTCTTTAGGCTACACCTTC
CASSLGQSLGYTF
>-|TRBJ2-5|TRBV5-1|-
TGCGCCAGCAGCTTAGGAGGGGTGGAGGAGACCCAGTACTTC
CASSLGGVEETQYF
>once|TRBJ1-1|TRBV6-5|-
TGTGCCAGTAAAACAGGGAATACTGAAGCTTTCTTT
CASKTGNTEAFF
>once|TRBJ2-1|TRBV5-1|TRBD1
TGCGCCAGCAGCTTGAGGCAGGGGGCTACCAATGAGCAGTTCTTC
CASSLRQGATNEQFF
>few|TRBJ2-3|TRBV5-1|-
TGCGCCAGCGGAGGGGGCCTTGGCACAGATACGCAGTATTTT
CASGGGLGTDTQYF
>few|TRBJ1-6|TRBV2|TRBD1
TGTGCCAGCAATTGGGACAGGGCGGCTTCACCCCTCCACTTT
CASNWDRAASPLHF